Sequencing of this T cell receptor beta chain was carried out in a study of T cell changes during pregnancy in multiple sclerosis. Measured with immunoSEQ multiplex PCR; TCRdb has only the in-frame clones, and not every one. The repertoire holds about 44,000 clones, with approximately 96% as singletons. This clone was seen a single time. The material was peripheral blood, obtained in the second trimester of pregnancy. The origin of this receptor is a female donor with multiple sclerosis, enrolled in a pregnancy study.

The CDR3 loop is CASSRGTPATSNYGYTF. In DNA, the CDR3 is TGTGCCAGCAGCCGTGGGACTCCGGCCACTTCTAACTATGGCTACACCTTC. The V and J genes are TRBV11-1 and TRBJ1-2; tentative D call: TRBD1 (5 bases). The CDR3 runs to 17 residues. Per germline, CDR1 SGHAT and CDR2 FQDESV (reference sequence). Trimming removed 5 bases at V and 0 bases at J, with 19 bases between.